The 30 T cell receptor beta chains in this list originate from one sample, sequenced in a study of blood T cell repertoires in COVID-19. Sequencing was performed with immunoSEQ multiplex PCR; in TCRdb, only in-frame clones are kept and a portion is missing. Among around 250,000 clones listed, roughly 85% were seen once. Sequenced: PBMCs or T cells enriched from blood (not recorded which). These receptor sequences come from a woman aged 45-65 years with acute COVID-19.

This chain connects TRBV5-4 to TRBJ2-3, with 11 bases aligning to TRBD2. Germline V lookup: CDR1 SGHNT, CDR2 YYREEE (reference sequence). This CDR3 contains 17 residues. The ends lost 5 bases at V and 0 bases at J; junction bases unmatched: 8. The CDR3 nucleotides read TGTGCCAGCAGAGTACTAGCGGGGGACTCTAGCACAGATACGCAGTATTTT. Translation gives CASRVLAGDSSTDTQYF.

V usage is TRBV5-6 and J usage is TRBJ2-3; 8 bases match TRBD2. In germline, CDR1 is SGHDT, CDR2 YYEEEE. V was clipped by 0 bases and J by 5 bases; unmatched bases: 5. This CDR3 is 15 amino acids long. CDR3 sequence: CASSLAGLALDTQYF. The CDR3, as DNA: TGTGCCAGCAGCTTGGCCGGACTAGCTTTAGATACGCAGTATTTT.

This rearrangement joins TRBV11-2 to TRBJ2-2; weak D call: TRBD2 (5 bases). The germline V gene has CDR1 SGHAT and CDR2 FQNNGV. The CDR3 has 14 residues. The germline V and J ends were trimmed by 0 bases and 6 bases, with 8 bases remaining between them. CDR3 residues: CASSLDGGSGELFF. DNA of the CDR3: TGTGCCAGCAGCTTAGATGGAGGATCCGGGGAGCTGTTTTTT. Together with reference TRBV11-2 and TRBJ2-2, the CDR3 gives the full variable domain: EAGVAQSPRYKIIEKRQSVAFWCNPISGHATLYWYQQILGQGPKLLIQFQNNGVVDDSQLPKDRFSAERLKGVDSTLKIQPAKLEDSAVYLCASSLDGGSGELFFGEGSRLTVL.

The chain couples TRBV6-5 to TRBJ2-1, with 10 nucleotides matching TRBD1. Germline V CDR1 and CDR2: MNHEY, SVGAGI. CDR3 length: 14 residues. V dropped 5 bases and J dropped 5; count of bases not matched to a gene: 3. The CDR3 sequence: CASSRDRGNNEQFF. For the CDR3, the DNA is TGTGCCAGCAGTCGGGACAGGGGAAACAATGAGCAGTTCTTC.

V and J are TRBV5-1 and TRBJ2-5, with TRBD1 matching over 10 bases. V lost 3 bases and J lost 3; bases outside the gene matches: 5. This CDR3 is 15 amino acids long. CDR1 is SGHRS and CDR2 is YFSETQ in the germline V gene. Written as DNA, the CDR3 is TGCGCCAGCAGCTACGCTGGACAGGGGGAAGAGACCCAGTACTTC. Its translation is CASSYAGQGEETQYF.

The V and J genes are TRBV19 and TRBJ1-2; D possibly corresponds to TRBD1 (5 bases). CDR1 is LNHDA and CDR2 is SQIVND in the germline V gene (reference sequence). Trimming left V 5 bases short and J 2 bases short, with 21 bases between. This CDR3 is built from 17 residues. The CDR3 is CASSLQTAGSGNYGYTF. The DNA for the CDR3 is TGTGCCAGTAGTCTCCAGACAGCAGGATCAGGAAACTATGGCTACACCTTC.

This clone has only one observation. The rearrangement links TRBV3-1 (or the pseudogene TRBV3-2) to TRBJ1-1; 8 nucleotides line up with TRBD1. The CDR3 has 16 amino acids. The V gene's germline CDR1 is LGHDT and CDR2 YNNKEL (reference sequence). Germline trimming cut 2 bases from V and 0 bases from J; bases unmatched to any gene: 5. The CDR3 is CASSQLGQAMNTEAFF. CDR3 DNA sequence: TGTGCCAGCAGCCAATTGGGACAGGCGATGAACACTGAAGCTTTCTTT.

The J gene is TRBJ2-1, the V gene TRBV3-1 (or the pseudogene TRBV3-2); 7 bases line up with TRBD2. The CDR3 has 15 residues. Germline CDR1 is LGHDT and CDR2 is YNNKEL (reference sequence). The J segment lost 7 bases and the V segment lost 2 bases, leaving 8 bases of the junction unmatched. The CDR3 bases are TGTGCCAGCAGCCAATCCAGGCTAGCGGCTAATGAGCAGTTCTTC. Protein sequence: CASSQSRLAANEQFF.

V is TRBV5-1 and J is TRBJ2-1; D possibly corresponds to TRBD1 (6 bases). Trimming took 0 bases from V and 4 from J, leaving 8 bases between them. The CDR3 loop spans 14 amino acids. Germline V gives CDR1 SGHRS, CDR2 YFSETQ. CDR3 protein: CASSLGQVYNEQFF. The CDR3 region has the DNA TGCGCCAGCAGCTTGGGACAGGTTTACAATGAGCAGTTCTTC.

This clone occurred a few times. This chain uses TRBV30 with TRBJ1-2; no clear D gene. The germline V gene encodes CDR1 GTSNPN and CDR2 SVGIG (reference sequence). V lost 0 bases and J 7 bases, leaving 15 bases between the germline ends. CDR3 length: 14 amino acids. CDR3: CAWSVSPGYSGYTF. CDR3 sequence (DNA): TGTGCCTGGAGTGTATCTCCGGGGTACTCTGGCTACACCTTC.

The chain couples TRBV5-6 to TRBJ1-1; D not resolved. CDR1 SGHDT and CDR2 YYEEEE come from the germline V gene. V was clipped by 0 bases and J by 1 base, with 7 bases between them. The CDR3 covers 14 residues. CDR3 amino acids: CASSLAGGNTEAFF. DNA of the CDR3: TGTGCCAGCAGCTTGGCGGGAGGGAACACTGAAGCTTTCTTT.

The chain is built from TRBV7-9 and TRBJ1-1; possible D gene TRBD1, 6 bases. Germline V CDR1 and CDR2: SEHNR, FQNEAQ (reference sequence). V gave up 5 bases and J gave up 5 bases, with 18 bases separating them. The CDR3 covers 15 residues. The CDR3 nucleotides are TGTGCCAGCAGCCGAGGCGGGGGGCTCGGGACTGAAGCTTTCTTT. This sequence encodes CASSRGGGLGTEAFF.

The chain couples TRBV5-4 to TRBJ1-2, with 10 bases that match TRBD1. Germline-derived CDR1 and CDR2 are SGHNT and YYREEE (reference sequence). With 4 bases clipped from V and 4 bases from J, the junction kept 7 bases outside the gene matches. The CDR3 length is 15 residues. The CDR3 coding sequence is TGTGCCAGCAGCCCCGGACAGGGGGGCGGCTATGGCTACACCTTC. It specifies CASSPGQGGGYGYTF.

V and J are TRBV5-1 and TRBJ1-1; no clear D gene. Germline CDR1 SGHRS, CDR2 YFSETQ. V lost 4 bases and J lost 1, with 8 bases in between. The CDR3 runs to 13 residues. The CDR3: CASSEGTNTEAFF. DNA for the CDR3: TGCGCCAGCAGCGAGGGAACGAACACTGAAGCTTTCTTT.

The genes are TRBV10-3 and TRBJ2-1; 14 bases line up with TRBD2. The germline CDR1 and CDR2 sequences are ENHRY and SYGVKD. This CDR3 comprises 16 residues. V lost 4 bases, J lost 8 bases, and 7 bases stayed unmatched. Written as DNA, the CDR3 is TGTGCCATCAGTGGGATTGGACTAGCGGGGGGTTATGAGCAGTTCTTC. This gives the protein CAISGIGLAGGYEQFF.

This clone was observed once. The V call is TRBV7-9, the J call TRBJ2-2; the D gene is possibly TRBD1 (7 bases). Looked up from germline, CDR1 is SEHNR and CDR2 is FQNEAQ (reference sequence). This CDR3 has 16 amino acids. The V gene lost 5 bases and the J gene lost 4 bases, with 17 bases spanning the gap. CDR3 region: CASSPRGAHVTGELFF. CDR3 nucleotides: TGTGCCAGCAGCCCCAGGGGGGCCCATGTCACCGGGGAGCTGTTTTTT.

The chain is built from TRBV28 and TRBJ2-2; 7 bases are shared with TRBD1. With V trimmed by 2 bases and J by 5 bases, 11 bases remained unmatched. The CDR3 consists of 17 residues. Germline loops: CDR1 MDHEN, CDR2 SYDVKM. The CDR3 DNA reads TGTGCCAGCAGTTTAAACAGGGGCTCGGTTGGTACCGGGGAGCTGTTTTTT. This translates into CASSLNRGSVGTGELFF.

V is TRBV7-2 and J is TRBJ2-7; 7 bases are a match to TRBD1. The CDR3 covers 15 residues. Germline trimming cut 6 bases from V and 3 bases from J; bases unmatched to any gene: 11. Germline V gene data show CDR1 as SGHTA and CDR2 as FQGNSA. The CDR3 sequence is CASSHDRAAHYEQYF. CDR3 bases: TGTGCCAGCAGTCACGACAGGGCGGCCCACTACGAGCAGTACTTC.

In nucleotides, the CDR3 is TGTGCCACCAGTGATCCCCGGGAGGATGGCTACACCTTC. Translation gives CATSDPREDGYTF. The gene calls are TRBV24-1 and TRBJ1-2; D is undetermined. This CDR3 comprises 13 residues. CDR1 and CDR2 from the germline V gene are KGHDR and SFDVKD. Trimming stripped 3 bases from V and 6 bases from J, with 10 bases between.

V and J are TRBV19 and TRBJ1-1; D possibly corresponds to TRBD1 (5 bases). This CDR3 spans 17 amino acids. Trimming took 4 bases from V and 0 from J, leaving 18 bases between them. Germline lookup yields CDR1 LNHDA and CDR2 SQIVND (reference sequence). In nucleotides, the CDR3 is TGTGCCAGTAGTACCCGGACCCGGGGGATTATGAACACTGAAGCTTTCTTT. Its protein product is CASSTRTRGIMNTEAFF. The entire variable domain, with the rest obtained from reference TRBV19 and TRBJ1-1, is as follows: DGGITQSPKYLFRKEGQNVTLSCEQNLNHDAMYWYRQDPGQGLRLIYYSQIVNDFQKGDIAEGYSVSREKKESFPLTVTSAQKNPTAFYLCASSTRTRGIMNTEAFFGQGTRLTVV.

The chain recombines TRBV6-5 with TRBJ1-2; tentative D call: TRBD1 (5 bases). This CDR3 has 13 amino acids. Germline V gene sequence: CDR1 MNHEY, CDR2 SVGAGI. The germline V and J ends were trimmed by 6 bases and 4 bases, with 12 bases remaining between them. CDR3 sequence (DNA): TGTGCCAGCAGCCTCCAGGGCCCCTATGGCTACACCTTC. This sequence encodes CASSLQGPYGYTF.

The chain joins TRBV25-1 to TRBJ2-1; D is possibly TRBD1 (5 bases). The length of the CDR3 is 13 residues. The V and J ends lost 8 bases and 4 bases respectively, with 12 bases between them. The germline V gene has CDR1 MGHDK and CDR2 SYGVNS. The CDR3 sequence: CASSRDRYNEQFF. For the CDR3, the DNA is TGTGCCAGCTCCCGAGACAGATACAATGAGCAGTTCTTC.

CDR3 sequence reads: CASRGQGTSGGADTQYF. Written as DNA, the CDR3 is TGTGCCAGCCGAGGACAGGGGACTAGCGGGGGGGCTGATACGCAGTATTTT. The gene calls are TRBV6-7 and TRBJ2-3; 16 bases agree with TRBD2. TRBV6-7 has ORF status, its function being uncertain. CDR3 size: 17 residues. Unmatched junction bases numbered 11, after V lost 8 bases and J lost 6 bases.

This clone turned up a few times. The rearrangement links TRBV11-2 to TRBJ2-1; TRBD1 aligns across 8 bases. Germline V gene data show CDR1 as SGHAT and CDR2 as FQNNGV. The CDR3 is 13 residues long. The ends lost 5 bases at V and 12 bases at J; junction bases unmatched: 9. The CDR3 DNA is TGTGCCAGCAGCCCTAGAGACAGGGGATGGCAGTTCTTC. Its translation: CASSPRDRGWQFF.

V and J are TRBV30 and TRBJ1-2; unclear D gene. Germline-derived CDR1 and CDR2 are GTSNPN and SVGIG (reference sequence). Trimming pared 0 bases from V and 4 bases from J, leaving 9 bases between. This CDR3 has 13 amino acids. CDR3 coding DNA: TGTGCCTGGAGTGTACAAACAGCCTATGGCTACACCTTC. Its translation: CAWSVQTAYGYTF.

As DNA, the CDR3 is TGTGCTAGTGGTTTGGTCCCTAGCGGGGGGACCAATGAGCAGTTCTTC. Encoded protein: CASGLVPSGGTNEQFF. The J gene is TRBJ2-1, the V gene TRBV12-5, with 11 bases that match TRBD2. CDR3 length: 16 amino acids. Trimming removed 0 bases from V and 6 bases from J; junction bases left unmatched: 4. Germline assignment: CDR1 LGHNT and CDR2 FRNRAP. The full variable domain, with the rest looked up from reference TRBV12-5 and TRBJ2-1, is DARVTQTPRHKVTEMGQEVTMRCQPILGHNTVFWYRQTMMQGLELLAYFRNRAPLDDSGMPKDRFSAEMPDATLATLKIQPSEPRDSAVYFCASGLVPSGGTNEQFFGPGTRLTVL.

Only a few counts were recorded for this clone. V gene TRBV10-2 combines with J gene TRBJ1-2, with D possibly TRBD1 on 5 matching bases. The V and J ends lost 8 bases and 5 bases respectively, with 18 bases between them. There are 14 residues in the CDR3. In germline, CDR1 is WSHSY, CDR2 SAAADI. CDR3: CASRGTGEKYGYTF. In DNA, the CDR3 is TGCGCCAGCCGCGGGACGGGGGAAAAGTATGGCTACACCTTC.

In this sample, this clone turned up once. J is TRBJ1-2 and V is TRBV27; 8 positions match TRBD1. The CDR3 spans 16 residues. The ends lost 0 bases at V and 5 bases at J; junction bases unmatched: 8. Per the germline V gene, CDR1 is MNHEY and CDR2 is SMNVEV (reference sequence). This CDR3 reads CASSLSPGQGGYGYTF. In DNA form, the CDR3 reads TGTGCCAGCAGTTTATCCCCAGGACAGGGCGGGTATGGCTACACCTTC.

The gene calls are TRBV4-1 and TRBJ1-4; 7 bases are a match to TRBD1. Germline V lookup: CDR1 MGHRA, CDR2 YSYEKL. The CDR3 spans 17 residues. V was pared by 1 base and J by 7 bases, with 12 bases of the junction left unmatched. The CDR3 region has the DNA TGCGCCAGCAGCCAAGGATGGAGAGGGGGCGAAGGTGAAAAACTGTTTTTT. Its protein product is CASSQGWRGGEGEKLFF.

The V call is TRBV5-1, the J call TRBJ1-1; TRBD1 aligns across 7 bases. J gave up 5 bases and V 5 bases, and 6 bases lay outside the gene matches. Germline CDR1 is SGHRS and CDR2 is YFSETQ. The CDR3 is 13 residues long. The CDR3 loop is CASSSQGSTEAFF. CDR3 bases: TGCGCCAGCAGTTCACAGGGGAGTACTGAAGCTTTCTTT.